This is a list of T cell receptor beta chains from one sample in a study of T cell repertoires in cytomegalovirus infection. TCRdb redid the calling of the reads with MiXCR, one entry per CDR3 protein. In the table there are some 300,000 distinct CDR3 sequences, roughly a tenth of which are singletons. Sequencing used PBMCs. Every receptor here comes from a human donor in good health (CMV status not recorded). Some clones in this sample may be carry-over from other donors' samples. Each CDR3 is given with its conserved first and last residue. The D gene is left open where the match is weak. Where a row states a size, it is once, few, many or the class of an expanded clone; other rows omit it.

TRBJ2-7	TRBV7-2	TRBD1	many	CASSFGPDRGMREQYF	TGTGCCAGCAGCTTTGGCCCGGACAGGGGGATGCGCGAGCAGTACTTC
TRBJ1-2	TRBV7-2	.	many	CASSLDNVANYGYTF	TGTGCCAGCAGCTTAGATAATGTAGCTAACTATGGCTACACCTTC
TRBJ1-2	TRBV28	TRBD1	many	CASSTPSGTGFSYGYTF	TGTGCCAGCAGTACTCCCTCCGGGACAGGGTTTTCCTATGGCTACACCTTC
TRBJ1-1	TRBV2	TRBD1	.	CASSEGTGGLNTEAFF	TGTGCCAGCAGTGAGGGGACAGGGGGACTGAACACTGAAGCTTTCTTT
TRBJ1-5	TRBV7-8	.	many	CASRSGANQPQHF	TGTGCCAGCAGGTCAGGGGCAAATCAGCCCCAGCATTTT
TRBJ1-2	TRBV20-1	.	many	CSARVDYGYTF	TGCAGTGCTAGAGTCGACTATGGCTACACCTTC
TRBJ1-1	TRBV12-3/TRBV12-4	TRBD1	many	CASSSQGALSTEAFF	TGTGCCAGCAGTTCACAGGGGGCGTTGAGCACTGAAGCTTTCTTT
TRBJ2-5	TRBV28	TRBD1	many	CASSAPGQGQETQYF	TGTGCCAGCAGTGCGCCGGGACAGGGGCAAGAGACCCAGTACTTC
TRBJ2-1	TRBV6-1	TRBD2	many	CAVGGGSNEQFF	TGTGCCGTGGGGGGGGGTTCCAATGAGCAGTTCTTC
TRBJ1-5	TRBV20-1	.	few	CSARDLGMGGPQHF	TGCAGTGCTAGAGATCTTGGAATGGGAGGGCCCCAGCATTTT
TRBJ2-6	TRBV28	.	many	CASRPDGSGANVLTF	TGTGCCAGCAGACCGGACGGTTCTGGGGCCAACGTCCTGACTTTC
TRBJ2-1	TRBV11-2	.	many	CASSHGNEQFF	TGTGCCAGCAGCCACGGGAATGAGCAGTTCTTC
TRBJ2-1	TRBV19	.	many	CASSTPEGEQFF	TGTGCCAGTAGTACGCCAGAGGGTGAGCAGTTCTTC
TRBJ2-6	TRBV20-1	TRBD1	few	CSARRPGGSGANVLTF	TGCAGTGCTAGACGACCAGGGGGTTCTGGGGCCAACGTCCTGACTTTC
TRBJ2-3	TRBV11-3	.	many	CASSFDGSTDTQYF	TGTGCCAGCAGCTTCGACGGGAGCACAGATACGCAGTATTTT
TRBJ1-2	TRBV5-1	.	.	CASTRDQIGYTF	TGCGCCAGCACTCGTGACCAGATCGGCTACACCTTC
TRBJ1-5	TRBV20-1	TRBD1	many	CSATSDRGSRLGNSNQPQHF	TGCAGTGCTACTTCGGACAGGGGCAGTAGGTTAGGAAATAGCAATCAGCCCCAGCATTTT
TRBJ2-5	TRBV7-3	.	many	CASSPSSTVETQYF	TGTGCCAGCAGTCCCAGTTCAACGGTGGAGACCCAGTACTTC
TRBJ1-5	TRBV7-9	.	.	CASSPPGSSNQPQHF	TGTGCCAGCAGCCCCCCAGGGTCTAGCAATCAGCCCCAGCATTTT
TRBJ1-1	TRBV28	TRBD1	many	CASSRLGQLEAFF	TGTGCCAGCAGTCGCCTGGGACAGCTTGAAGCTTTCTTT
TRBJ2-7	TRBV20-1	TRBD2	many	CSASGTSGGYEQYF	TGCAGTGCTTCCGGGACTAGCGGGGGATACGAGCAGTACTTC
TRBJ2-3	TRBV11-3	TRBD2	.	CASSRSGEVITDTQYF	TGTGCCAGCAGTAGGAGCGGGGAGGTTATCACAGATACGCAGTATTTT
TRBJ1-4	TRBV28	.	many	CASSSQGPEKLFF	TGTGCCAGCAGTTCCCAGGGGCCCGAAAAACTGTTTTTT
TRBJ2-1	TRBV29-1	TRBD2	few	CSVEDTSGAKYNNEQFF	TGCAGCGTTGAAGATACTAGCGGGGCAAAGTACAACAATGAGCAGTTCTTC
TRBJ2-2	TRBV28	.	many	CASTALAGELFF	TGTGCCAGCACCGCCTTGGCCGGGGAGCTGTTTTTT
TRBJ1-6	TRBV4-1	.	.	CASSQVEHSGVPLHF	TGCGCCAGCAGCCAAGTCGAACACTCCGGGGTACCCCTCCACTTT
TRBJ1-1	TRBV12-3/TRBV12-4	TRBD1	many	CASSLAGTGPFF	TGTGCCAGCAGTTTAGCCGGGACAGGTCCTTTCTTT
TRBJ2-5	TRBV20-1	.	few	CSVRGATGETQYF	TGCAGTGTTCGGGGCGCGACGGGAGAGACCCAGTACTTC
TRBJ1-1	TRBV10-3	.	many	CAISRDGINTEAFF	TGTGCCATCAGCAGGGACGGGATTAACACTGAAGCTTTCTTT
TRBJ2-1	TRBV10-3	.	few	CAIRRASYNEQFF	TGTGCCATCAGGCGGGCTTCCTACAATGAGCAGTTCTTC
TRBJ2-1	TRBV28	.	few	CASSLPFGGAAYNEQFF	TGTGCCAGCAGTTTACCCTTTGGAGGGGCAGCCTACAATGAGCAGTTCTTC
TRBJ2-2	TRBV28	.	few	CASREQGGTGELFF	TGTGCCAGCAGAGAACAGGGTGGCACCGGGGAGCTGTTTTTT
TRBJ2-2	TRBV6-5	.	many	CASSPTGGRGTPGELFF	TGTGCCAGCAGTCCTACCGGAGGCAGGGGGACTCCCGGGGAGCTGTTTTTT
TRBJ2-1	TRBV7-2	TRBD2	many	CASSLGRGGLNEQFF	TGTGCCAGCAGCTTAGGGCGGGGGGGCCTCAATGAGCAGTTCTTC
TRBJ2-2	TRBV10-3	TRBD1	.	CAISEAYRQGAGELFF	TGTGCCATCAGTGAGGCTTACAGACAGGGGGCTGGGGAGCTGTTTTTT
TRBJ2-5	TRBV20-1	.	many	CSAREVLGETQYF	TGCAGTGCTAGGGAGGTTCTCGGGGAGACCCAGTACTTC
TRBJ2-3	TRBV20-1	TRBD2	.	CSARLAGEADTQYF	TGCAGTGCCCGACTAGCGGGGGAGGCAGATACGCAGTATTTT
TRBJ2-3	TRBV29-1	.	many	CSVVLWTGITDTQYF	TGCAGCGTAGTGTTATGGACCGGGATCACAGATACGCAGTATTTT
TRBJ2-6	TRBV19	.	.	CASTALGGARMGANVLTF	TGTGCCAGTACCGCCCTTGGCGGGGCGCGTATGGGGGCCAACGTCCTGACTTTC
TRBJ2-3	TRBV20-1	TRBD1	many	CSATGQPGRADTQYF	TGCAGTGCTACGGGACAGCCGGGGAGAGCAGATACGCAGTATTTT
TRBJ2-1	TRBV5-6	TRBD2	few	CASSGLPSGGLINEQFF	TGTGCCAGCAGCGGATTACCTAGCGGGGGCCTGATCAATGAGCAGTTCTTC
TRBJ1-4	TRBV6-2/TRBV6-3	.	many	CASTERKRTNEKLFF	TGTGCCAGCACCGAACGGAAGAGGACTAATGAAAAACTGTTTTTT
TRBJ2-2	TRBV5-1	.	many	CASSLGANRLNTGELFF	TGCGCCAGCAGCTTGGGGGCAAACCGGCTAAACACCGGGGAGCTGTTTTTT
TRBJ1-2	TRBV6-6	.	few	CASNSYGEPGYTF	TGTGCCAGCAACAGTTATGGGGAGCCTGGCTACACCTTC